Below, one TCR beta chain is given with its context. This entry belongs to a study of blood T cell repertoires in COVID-19. As for the study in general: COVID-19 samples, acute and convalescent, were from the United States, Italy and Spain. Sources were T cells, B-cell-depleted T cells, or PBMCs; the material itself was cDNA or gDNA.

In the study's own analysis: Reference gene primer amplification gave estimated nucleated cell counts. TCRdb's copy holds only in-frame clones and misses some; the assay was immunoSEQ multiplex PCR. For V, J and clone size, that table is used; D and trimming come from the DNA. The sample contains about 240,000 clones, roughly 87% of which appear only once. The V end was cut by 3 bases, the J end by 0 bases, with 11 bases between. CDR1 and CDR2 from the germline V gene are SGHAT and FQNNGV. The CDR3 is made up of 15 amino acids. The chain couples TRBV11-2 to TRBJ2-5; a weak D match, TRBD2 (6 bases). The sequenced sample was peripheral blood. The origin of this receptor is a man aged 60 to 69 who had recovered from COVID-19. CDR3 residues: CASSFAGSYQETQYF. The CDR3 region has the DNA TGTGCCAGCAGCTTTGCGGGATCGTACCAAGAGACCCAGTACTTC.